A selection of T cell receptor beta chains follows, all from one sample in a study of siplizumab effects on memory and regulatory T cells. Data came from immunoSEQ multiplex PCR; TCRdb stores just in-frame clones and leaves some out. Altogether about 120,000 clones are present, roughly 94% being singletons, with the ten largest covering 1.5% to 2%. Sequencing was carried out using non-Treg CD4+ T cells sorted from blood. These receptors all come from a human donor in good health. Both conserved end residues are part of each CDR3. The D gene is left open where the match is weak. A row's size may be missing; if present it is once, few, many or a size class.

CDR3 DNA,CDR3 protein,V gene,J gene,D gene,clone size
TGCAGCGTAGGCAGGGGCAATGAGCAGTTCTTC,CSVGRGNEQFF,TRBV29-1,TRBJ2-1,NA,NA
TGCGCCAGCAGTGACCACGTAGCGGGAGGCACAGATACGCAGTATTTT,CASSDHVAGGTDTQYF,TRBV10-1,TRBJ2-3,TRBD2,NA
TGTGCCAGCAGTTACCGAGGCGCGGGAGCTTTCTTT,CASSYRGAGAFF,TRBV6-5,TRBJ1-1,NA,NA
TGTGCCAGCAGTCCAGGGGGAACTAATGAAAAACTGTTTTTT,CASSPGGTNEKLFF,TRBV7-6,TRBJ1-4,TRBD1,NA
TGTGCCAGCAGCGTAGAGCCGGGGAACACTGAAGCTTTCTTT,CASSVEPGNTEAFF,TRBV9,TRBJ1-1,NA,NA
TGTGCCAGCTCACCCCAGGAGGACACTGAAGCTTTCTTT,CASSPQEDTEAFF,TRBV18,TRBJ1-1,NA,NA
TGTGCCACCCTAATGACTAGCGGGAACGCGGGCAATGAGCAGTTCTTC,CATLMTSGNAGNEQFF,TRBV7-9,TRBJ2-1,TRBD2,NA
TGTGCCAGCAGTTACGGAGAGACCCAGTACTTC,CASSYGETQYF,TRBV6-5,TRBJ2-5,NA,NA
TGTGCCAGCAGTCGCTCCACCACAGATACGCAGTATTTT,CASSRSTTDTQYF,TRBV6-5,TRBJ2-3,NA,NA
TGCGCCAGCAGGGATCCGCGGAACATTCGGAACGAGCAGTACTTC,CASRDPRNIRNEQYF,TRBV10-1,TRBJ2-7,NA,NA
TGCGCCGGGGGACAGGGCTCCTATGGCTACACCTTC,CAGGQGSYGYTF,TRBV28,TRBJ1-2,TRBD1,NA
TGTGCCAGCAGCTCCGCGAACACCGGGGAGCTGTTTTTT,CASSSANTGELFF,TRBV7-3,TRBJ2-2,NA,NA
TGTGCCAGCAGCTTTACAGGGGTGCAGCCCCAGCATTTT,CASSFTGVQPQHF,TRBV7-9,TRBJ1-5,TRBD1,NA
TGTGCCAGCAGTGAAAGGGCAGGGGGCACCGGGGAGCTGTTTTTT,CASSERAGGTGELFF,TRBV6-4,TRBJ2-2,TRBD1,NA
TGTGCCAGCAGATTACTAGCGGGGAAGCCCCAGTTACAGTTCTTC,CASRLLAGKPQLQFF,TRBV5-6,TRBJ2-1,TRBD2,NA
TGTGCCAGCATGAGGGGCGATGGCAATCAGCCCCAGCATTTT,CASMRGDGNQPQHF,TRBV27,TRBJ1-5,NA,NA
TGTGCCAGCAGCGTAGCCTGGGGAAACTACAATGAGCAGTTCTTC,CASSVAWGNYNEQFF,TRBV9,TRBJ2-1,NA,once
TGCGCCAGCAGCTTCACCGGGGAGAAGGTCGGGGAGCTGTTTTTT,CASSFTGEKVGELFF,TRBV5-1,TRBJ2-2,NA,once
TGTGCCACTAGGGAGGGAAACTATGGCTACACCTTC,CATREGNYGYTF,TRBV6-1,TRBJ1-2,NA,NA
TGTGCCAGCAGCTCCCTAGCGGGACCGGTCTCCTACGAGCAGTACTTC,CASSSLAGPVSYEQYF,TRBV7-6,TRBJ2-7,TRBD2,NA
TGTGCCAGCAGCTTAGGAGCGGGACCGGGCTACGAGCAGTACTTC,CASSLGAGPGYEQYF,TRBV11-2,TRBJ2-7,TRBD2,NA
TGTGCCAGCAGCTTAGCACCGGGACTTATATACAATGAGCAGTTCTTC,CASSLAPGLIYNEQFF,TRBV7-2,TRBJ2-1,NA,NA
TGTGCCAGTAGATCCGGAGGACTAGGAGTTGATACGCAGTATTTT,CASRSGGLGVDTQYF,TRBV6-5,TRBJ2-3,TRBD2,NA
TGCAGCGTTGGGTCCGTACAGGGGGGAGAGACCCAGTACTTC,CSVGSVQGGETQYF,TRBV29-1,TRBJ2-5,TRBD1,NA
TGTGCCAGCTCACCAATACCACGGACAGGGGGAATGGATGGCTACACCTTC,CASSPIPRTGGMDGYTF,TRBV18,TRBJ1-2,TRBD1,NA
TGTGCCAGCAGCTTAACACCTAGCACAGATACGCAGTATTTT,CASSLTPSTDTQYF,TRBV5-6,TRBJ2-3,NA,NA
TGCGCCAGCAGCTTTGTCGGGACAGAGACCGGGGAGCTGTTTTTT,CASSFVGTETGELFF,TRBV5-1,TRBJ2-2,TRBD1,NA
TGTGCCAGCAGTGTTAGCGGGAACAATGAGCAGTTCTTC,CASSVSGNNEQFF,TRBV6-1,TRBJ2-1,TRBD2,NA
TGTGCCAGCTCACTAACAGAAACGCCGGGACAGCGGGTCTCTGGAAACACCATATATTTT,CASSLTETPGQRVSGNTIYF,TRBV18,TRBJ1-3,TRBD1,NA
TGTGCCAGTAGTCCCTCCTTACTAGCGGGAGGCCCGAGCTCCTACAATGAGCAGTTCTTC,CASSPSLLAGGPSSYNEQFF,TRBV19,TRBJ2-1,TRBD2,NA
TGTGCCAGCAGCTTTCCCGAGACAGGGGTTTCACCCCTCCACTTT,CASSFPETGVSPLHF,TRBV5-5,TRBJ1-6,TRBD1,NA
TGTGCCAGCAGACCAACGGACAGGCTAAACTATGGCTACACCTTC,CASRPTDRLNYGYTF,TRBV27,TRBJ1-2,TRBD1,NA
TGTGCCAGCAGCTCAAACCGGGACAGGGGGGTAAGCTCTGGGGCCAACGTCCTGACTTTC,CASSSNRDRGVSSGANVLTF,TRBV5-4,TRBJ2-6,TRBD1,NA
TGTGCCAGCATGGGAGGTAGCGGGAGGCCTGGGACAGATACGCAGTATTTT,CASMGGSGRPGTDTQYF,TRBV27,TRBJ2-3,TRBD2,NA
TGTGCCAGCAGCCCCCGCCTCAACACTGAAGCTTTCTTT,CASSPRLNTEAFF,TRBV7-3,TRBJ1-1,NA,NA
TGCGCCAGCAGCCCGACCCGGGGAGGGCTGAACGGGGAGCTGTTTTTT,CASSPTRGGLNGELFF,TRBV5-1,TRBJ2-2,TRBD2,NA
TGCAGCGTTTCCGGACAGCTCGGAAACACCATATATTTT,CSVSGQLGNTIYF,TRBV29-1,TRBJ1-3,NA,NA